The 16 T cell receptor beta chains reported below all come from one sample, sequenced in a study of control samples from healthy donors and cancer patients. The method was immunoSEQ multiplex PCR; TCRdb's version includes in-frame clones alone and lacks a portion of them. The table shows 150,000 to 200,000 clones, with approximately 92% occurring only once. The source material was blood. These receptors were collected from a man under 40 in good health.

The rearrangement uses TRBV28 and TRBJ2-1; D is uncertain. Trimming left V 7 bases short and J 7 bases short, with 14 bases between. Germline assignment: CDR1 MDHEN and CDR2 SYDVKM. The CDR3 runs to 13 residues. As DNA, the CDR3 is TGTGCCAGCACCTTGTCGGTTAGGAATGAGCAGTTCTTC. Translation: CASTLSVRNEQFF.

The rearrangement joins TRBV19 to TRBJ1-2; weak D call: TRBD1 (5 bases). Trimming cost V 1 base and J 1 base, with 10 bases left between them. This CDR3 comprises 15 residues. Germline V CDR1 and CDR2: LNHDA, SQIVND (reference sequence). Here the CDR3 reads CASSIVGTINYGYTF. The CDR3 nucleotides are TGTGCCAGTAGTATAGTCGGGACTATTAACTATGGCTACACCTTC. The full variable domain, with the rest looked up from reference TRBV19 and TRBJ1-2, is DGGITQSPKYLFRKEGQNVTLSCEQNLNHDAMYWYRQDPGQGLRLIYYSQIVNDFQKGDIAEGYSVSREKKESFPLTVTSAQKNPTAFYLCASSIVGTINYGYTFGSGTRLTVV.

Only one count was recorded for this clone. The J gene is TRBJ2-2, the V gene TRBV2; 7 nucleotides line up with TRBD1. This CDR3 comprises 15 residues. Germline assignment: CDR1 SNHLY and CDR2 FYNNEI. V dropped 6 bases and J dropped 4; count of bases not matched to a gene: 8. The CDR3 sequence is CASSERTGPTGELFF. As DNA, the CDR3 is TGTGCCAGCAGCGAAAGGACAGGACCCACCGGGGAGCTGTTTTTT.

V usage is TRBV5-1 and J usage is TRBJ1-4; D perhaps matches TRBD1 (5 bases). CDR3 length equals 13 residues. Germline V CDR1 and CDR2: SGHRS, YFSETQ. V was clipped by 0 bases and J by 10 bases, with 10 bases between them. CDR3 bases: TGCGCCAGCAGCTTGGCAGATGGGGGAAAACTGTTTTTT. Protein sequence: CASSLADGGKLFF.

The chain uses TRBV21-1 and TRBJ2-1; the table's D call TRBD2 went unverified against the DNA. TRBV21-1 is designated a pseudogene. The CDR3 extends over 16 amino acids. CDR3 protein: CAARLQGGRVYNEQFF. DNA for the CDR3: TGTGCCGCCCGCCTACAGGGCGGGAGGGTTTACAATGAGCAGTTCTTC.

J is TRBJ1-3 and V is TRBV6-1; D call uncertain. V lost 3 bases and J lost 0, with 9 bases in between. Germline V CDR1 and CDR2: MNHNS, SASEGT. The CDR3 loop spans 15 amino acids. CDR3 bases: TGTGCCAGCAGTGACAGGATCCCCTCTGGAAACACCATATATTTT. It is translated as CASSDRIPSGNTIYF.

The CDR3 protein is CATSAARASGYTF. For the CDR3, the DNA is TGTGCCACCAGTGCTGCCAGGGCCTCTGGCTACACCTTC. The chain combines TRBV24-1 with TRBJ1-2; perhaps TRBD1 as D (5 bases). CDR3 size: 13 residues. The germline V gene has CDR1 KGHDR and CDR2 SFDVKD. V lost 5 bases and J 7 bases, leaving 13 bases between the germline ends.

The chain joins TRBV18 to TRBJ1-2; TRBD1 might be the D (5 bases). This CDR3 has 13 residues. The V and J ends lost 6 bases and 8 bases respectively, with 16 bases between them. CDR1 KGHSH and CDR2 LQKENI come from the germline V gene. CDR3 sequence reads: CASSTGEGSGYTF. CDR3 sequence (DNA): TGTGCCAGCTCCACCGGTGAGGGGTCAGGCTACACCTTC.

This clone was observed a single time. J is TRBJ2-5 and V is TRBV5-6; possible D gene TRBD2, 5 bases. Germline V lookup: CDR1 SGHDT, CDR2 YYEEEE. The V end lost 4 bases, the J end lost 2 bases, and 18 bases lay between the germline ends. The CDR3 has 16 residues. DNA of the CDR3: TGTGCCAGCAGCGACCCCGGCCGGGAAAAACAAGAGACCCAGTACTTC. Translated: CASSDPGREKQETQYF.

V is TRBV30 and J is TRBJ1-5; D perhaps matches TRBD1 (5 bases). V lost 4 bases, J lost 4 bases, and 14 bases lay in between. The CDR3 is made up of 14 amino acids. CDR1 GTSNPN and CDR2 SVGIG come from the germline V gene (reference sequence). The CDR3 spells CAWIKRGANQPQHF. The CDR3 nucleotides read TGTGCCTGGATAAAGAGGGGCGCGAATCAGCCCCAGCATTTT.

The V and J genes are TRBV24-1 and TRBJ1-2; D perhaps matches TRBD1 (5 bases). CDR1 and CDR2 (germline): KGHDR, SFDVKD. The V and J ends lost 3 bases and 4 bases respectively, with 11 bases between them. This CDR3 region has 14 residues. The CDR3 spells CATSDRDSSYGYTF. CDR3 DNA sequence: TGTGCCACCAGTGATCGGGACTCAAGCTATGGCTACACCTTC.

The chain uses TRBV27 and TRBJ1-5; D call uncertain. CDR3 length equals 13 residues. Trimming pared 10 bases from V and 3 bases from J, leaving 13 bases between. In germline, CDR1 is MNHEY, CDR2 SMNVEV (reference sequence). CDR3 sequence reads: CATRAGFNQPQHF. The CDR3 DNA sequence: TGTGCCACCCGCGCAGGTTTCAATCAGCCCCAGCATTTT.

The CDR3 here is CASGFYRGRNTGELFF. The DNA of the CDR3 is TGTGCTAGTGGTTTTTACAGGGGGCGGAACACCGGGGAGCTGTTTTTT. The gene calls are TRBV12-5 and TRBJ2-2; 9 nucleotides line up with TRBD1. The CDR3 extends over 16 amino acids. Germline CDR1 and CDR2: LGHNT and FRNRAP. J was trimmed by 1 base and V by 3 bases; bases with no gene match: 3.

CDR3 in amino acids: CASTRPGTDYGYTF. CDR3 sequence (DNA): TGTGCCAGCACACGACCCGGGACAGACTATGGCTACACCTTC. The chain joins TRBV6-5 to TRBJ1-2, with TRBD1 matching over 7 bases. CDR3 length: 14 residues. V gave up 7 bases and J gave up 3 bases; unmatched junction bases: 8. The germline V gene encodes CDR1 MNHEY and CDR2 SVGAGI.

In regard to this clone: At the DNA level, this CDR3 is encoded by other sequences in the same sample as well. The CDR3 is CASSSGQGGGYTF. The CDR3 DNA reads TGTGCCAGCAGTTCCGGACAGGGCGGTGGCTACACCTTC. This chain links TRBV28 with TRBJ1-2; TRBD1 matches 8 bases. Unmatched junction bases numbered 5, after V lost 4 bases and J lost 7 bases. The V gene's germline CDR1 is MDHEN and CDR2 SYDVKM. The CDR3 has 13 amino acids.

The chain carries TRBV19 and TRBJ1-2, with D possibly matching TRBD1 (5 bases). The CDR3 has 15 amino acids. V was shortened by 10 bases and J by 1 base, with 19 bases between the two germline ends. Germline V gives CDR1 LNHDA, CDR2 SQIVND (reference sequence). CDR3 loop: CATIGGGHNNYGYTF. Here the CDR3 DNA reads TGTGCCACCATCGGGGGTGGGCATAATAACTATGGCTACACCTTC. The full variable domain, with the rest looked up from reference TRBV19 and TRBJ1-2, is DGGITQSPKYLFRKEGQNVTLSCEQNLNHDAMYWYRQDPGQGLRLIYYSQIVNDFQKGDIAEGYSVSREKKESFPLTVTSAQKNPTAFYLCATIGGGHNNYGYTFGSGTRLTVV.